Below are 19 T cell receptor beta chains sequenced from a single sample in a study of T cell repertoires in cytomegalovirus infection. TCRdb processed the reads anew with MiXCR; each CDR3 protein has one entry. Counted here are 800,000 to 950,000 distinct CDR3 sequences, approximately 32% occurring once; the ten biggest clones make up around 12%. The antigens for these receptors are not known. The sequencing used cultured CD8+ T cells from PBMCs, collected from culture after CMV antigen stimulation. The receptors come from a human donor in good health (CMV status not recorded). Some clones in this sample may be carry-over from other donors' samples.

The chain links TRBV7-6 to TRBJ1-4, with D unclear. Trimming took 4 bases from V and 8 from J, leaving 8 bases between them. CDR3 length: 12 amino acids. CDR1 and CDR2 (germline): SGHVS, FNYEAQ. The CDR3 region has the DNA TGTGCCAGCAGCTCACCAGAGGAAAAACTGTTTTTT. Translating gives CASSSPEEKLFF.

This chain connects TRBV28 to TRBJ2-6, with no clear D. V was trimmed by 3 bases and J by 3 bases, leaving 6 bases between them. Germline V gene lookup returns CDR1 MDHEN and CDR2 SYDVKM. CDR3 length: 14 amino acids. CDR3 region: CASSFVGGANVLTF. For the CDR3, the DNA is TGTGCCAGCAGTTTCGTTGGTGGGGCCAACGTCCTGACTTTC.

The rearrangement links TRBV12-5 to TRBJ1-1; TRBD1 is a possible D gene (6 bases). Germline lookup yields CDR1 LGHNT and CDR2 FRNRAP. V lost 0 bases and J 4 bases, leaving 15 bases between the germline ends. The CDR3 runs to 16 residues. The CDR3 nucleotides are TGTGCTAGTGGTTTGGTAACAGGGTTAAAAGGCACTGAAGCTTTCTTT. Translated: CASGLVTGLKGTEAFF.

J is TRBJ1-1 and V is TRBV4-1, with 12 nucleotides matching TRBD1. Germline lookup yields CDR1 MGHRA and CDR2 YSYEKL. The CDR3 runs 17 residues. The trim removed 6 bases at V and 4 bases at J, leaving 12 bases unmatched. The DNA of the CDR3 is TGCGCCAGCAGGCACCGGGACAGGGGGCCTGTGGGCACTGAAGCTTTCTTT. It translates to CASRHRDRGPVGTEAFF.

The chain joins TRBV7-8 to TRBJ1-5; TRBD1 matches at 10 bases. This CDR3 comprises 13 residues. Germline CDR1 SGHVS, CDR2 FQNEAQ. V lost 5 bases, J lost 9 bases, and 4 bases stayed unmatched. CDR3 sequence (DNA): TGTGCCAGCAGCAACTGGGACAGGGGGCCCCAGCATTTT. It specifies CASSNWDRGPQHF.

The V and J genes are TRBV20-1 and TRBJ2-7; D is possibly TRBD1 or TRBD2 (5 bases each). In germline, CDR1 is DFQATT, CDR2 SNEGSKA (reference sequence). This CDR3 is 12 amino acids long. V lost 3 bases and J lost 4, with 10 bases in between. This chain's CDR3 is CSARGTVYEQYF. The CDR3 DNA reads as TGCAGTGCTAGGGGGACGGTTTACGAGCAGTACTTC.

The V gene is TRBV6-2 or TRBV6-3, the J gene TRBJ2-5; D gene ambiguous. V lost 8 bases and J 0 bases, leaving 13 bases between the germline ends. CDR1 is MNHEY and CDR2 is SVGEGT in the germline V gene. The length of the CDR3 is 14 residues. CDR3 DNA: TGTGCCAGCGGAACGGGCAGACACCAAGAGACCCAGTACTTC. Amino acids: CASGTGRHQETQYF.

This clonotype was counted ten times or more. V usage is TRBV7-3 and J usage is TRBJ2-2, with TRBD1 matching 10 bases. The J segment lost 4 bases and the V segment lost 0 bases, leaving 11 bases of the junction unmatched. Looked up from germline, CDR1 is SGHTA and CDR2 is FQGTGA. CDR3 length: 19 residues. The CDR3 nucleotides are TGTGCCAGCAGCTTAACGGTTTACGAGACAGGGGGCCGCACCGGGGAGCTGTTTTTT. Translated: CASSLTVYETGGRTGELFF.

This clonotype was seen more than once but under ten times. J is TRBJ2-5 and V is TRBV15; 11 bases are a match to TRBD2. The CDR3 consists of 15 residues. After removal of 4 bases from V and 2 bases from J, the junction contained 3 bases not matched to a gene. The V gene's germline CDR1 is LNHNV and CDR2 YYDKDF (reference sequence). The CDR3 region is CATSTGLAAQETQYF. The CDR3 DNA is TGTGCCACCAGCACGGGACTAGCGGCGCAAGAGACCCAGTACTTC. The whole variable domain, remainder taken from reference TRBV15 and TRBJ2-5, is DAMVIQNPRYQVTQFGKPVTLSCSQTLNHNVMYWYQQKSSQAPKLLFHYYDKDFNNEADTPDNFQSRRPNTSFCFLDIRSPGLGDTAMYLCATSTGLAAQETQYFGPGTRLLVL.

In its sample, this clonotype was seen many times. This rearrangement joins TRBV7-6 to TRBJ2-1; D gene unclear. V dropped 1 base and J dropped 3 bases, with 4 bases sitting between them. The CDR3 totals 13 residues. Germline CDR1 SGHVS, CDR2 FNYEAQ. The CDR3 sequence is CASSLVDYNEQFF. The CDR3 nucleotides read TGTGCCAGCAGCTTAGTGGACTACAATGAGCAGTTCTTC.

V usage is TRBV3-1 and J usage is TRBJ2-3; D gene ambiguous. Germline V gives CDR1 LGHDT, CDR2 YNNKEL (reference sequence). Trimming removed 0 bases from V and 6 bases from J, with 16 bases in between. The CDR3 totals 16 residues. The CDR3 DNA reads as TGTGCCAGCAGCCAAGAAACTCCCCTAAATTGGGATACGCAGTATTTT. Translation: CASSQETPLNWDTQYF.

This clonotype was recorded a few times. This sequence joins TRBV6-1 and TRBJ2-5, with TRBD1 matching over 8 bases. Looked up from germline, CDR1 is MNHNS and CDR2 is SASEGT. The CDR3 covers 16 residues. J gave up 4 bases and V 3 bases, and 10 bases lay outside the gene matches. CDR3 in DNA: TGTGCCAGCAGTGAGTTTCGGCAGGGGGCCGGAGAGACCCAGTACTTC. Protein sequence: CASSEFRQGAGETQYF.

This clonotype was seen more than once but under ten times. The genes are TRBV7-8 and TRBJ1-4, with 9 positions matching TRBD1. The germline V gene has CDR1 SGHVS and CDR2 FQNEAQ. The V gene end was trimmed by 1 base and the J gene end by 0 bases; junction bases not matched to a gene: 3. The CDR3 is 17 amino acids. The CDR3 region is CASSLEGQGTTNEKLFF. CDR3 coding DNA: TGTGCCAGCAGCTTAGAGGGACAGGGAACAACTAATGAAAAACTGTTTTTT.

This clonotype was observed a few times. The CDR3, as DNA: TGCGCCAGCAGCTGTCCGGGACAGGGGGTTTGTGCTGAAGCTTTCTTT. Translation gives CASSCPGQGVCAEAFF. The rearrangement joins TRBV5-1 to TRBJ1-1, with 11 bases identical to TRBD1. J gave up 6 bases and V 3 bases, and 10 bases lay outside the gene matches. Germline CDR1 reads SGHRS; CDR2 reads YFSETQ. CDR3 size: 16 residues.

CDR3 amino acids: CSVKRGTGELFF. For the CDR3, the DNA is TGCAGCGTTAAACGGGGGACCGGGGAGCTGTTTTTT. The chain has TRBV29-1 and TRBJ2-2; possibly TRBD2 for D (6 bases). This CDR3 comprises 12 residues. Germline CDR1 reads SQVTM; CDR2 reads ANQGSEA. The V and J ends lost 5 bases and 5 bases respectively, with 9 bases between them.

This chain uses TRBV4-1 with TRBJ1-5; maybe TRBD1 (5 bases). V was clipped by 4 bases and J by 6 bases, with 16 bases between them. In germline, CDR1 is MGHRA, CDR2 YSYEKL. This CDR3 is 15 amino acids long. CDR3 in DNA: TGCGCCAGCAGCCCTGAGAGGGGAGTCACTCAGCCCCAGCATTTT. This sequence encodes CASSPERGVTQPQHF.

This clonotype was counted ten times or more. The chain is built from TRBV7-2 and TRBJ2-1; TRBD1 aligns across 8 bases. Per germline, CDR1 SGHTA and CDR2 FQGNSA. The CDR3 has 15 residues. J gave up 3 bases and V 5 bases, and 6 bases lay outside the gene matches. This CDR3 is CASSPGQGIYNEQFF. CDR3 DNA sequence: TGTGCCAGCAGCCCAGGACAGGGAATCTACAATGAGCAGTTCTTC.

In this sample, this clonotype turned up a few times. DNA for the CDR3: TGTGCCATCAGTGAGGGACAGGCCAGGGAAGAGACCCAGTACTTC. Amino acid sequence: CAISEGQAREETQYF. This chain joins TRBV10-3 and TRBJ2-5; 7 nucleotides match TRBD1. The CDR3 extends over 15 amino acids. With V trimmed by 2 bases and J by 3 bases, 6 bases remained unmatched. Per the germline V gene, CDR1 is ENHRY and CDR2 is SYGVKD.

The chain links TRBV27 to TRBJ2-4, with D perhaps matching TRBD1 (6 bases). V dropped 3 bases and J dropped 0 bases, with 18 bases sitting between them. Germline V gene lookup returns CDR1 MNHEY and CDR2 SMNVEV (reference sequence). CDR3 length: 18 residues. In DNA form, the CDR3 reads TGTGCCAGCAGTTTGATTACGACAGGCCATCTAGCCAAAAACATTCAGTACTTC. Its protein is CASSLITTGHLAKNIQYF.